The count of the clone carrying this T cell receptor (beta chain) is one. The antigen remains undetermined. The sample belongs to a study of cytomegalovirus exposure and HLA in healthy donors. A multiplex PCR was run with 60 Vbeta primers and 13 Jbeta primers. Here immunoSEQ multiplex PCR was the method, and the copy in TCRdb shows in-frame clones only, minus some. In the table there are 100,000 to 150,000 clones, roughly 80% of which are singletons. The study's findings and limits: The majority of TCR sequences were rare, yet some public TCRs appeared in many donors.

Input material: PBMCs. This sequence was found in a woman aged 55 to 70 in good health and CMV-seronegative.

CDR3 nucleotide sequence: TGTGCCAGCAGACTAGCGTTCACAGATACGCAGTATTTT. Its protein is CASRLAFTDTQYF. The chain employs TRBV2 and TRBJ2-3; 7 bases align to TRBD2. Germline V CDR1 and CDR2: SNHLY, FYNNEI. The J segment lost 2 bases and the V segment lost 6 bases, leaving 2 bases of the junction unmatched. CDR3 length: 13 amino acids.